What follows are 32 T cell receptor beta chains derived from one specimen sequenced in a study of post-analysis software for immune sequencing data. Built from TCR beta cDNA, the libraries had unique molecular identifiers in them. One entry per CDR3 protein results from TCRdb running MiXCR on the PCR reads. The sample lists approximately 440,000 distinct CDR3 sequences, over 35% seen once, with around 10% in the top ten. General observations from the study: In patients, four to six TRBV segments were more frequent than in controls, with TRBV5-6, TRBV5-1 and TRBV20-1 among them.

Which antigens these TCRs recognize remains unknown. The source material was blood. These receptors came from a girl aged 5-17 years with multiple sclerosis.

This clonotype appeared a single time. The rearrangement joins TRBV12-3 or TRBV12-4 to TRBJ2-6; D is ambiguous. The CDR3 totals 16 residues. Trimming left V 7 bases short and J 0 bases short, with 13 bases between. Here the CDR3 reads CASTLKINSGANVLTF. In DNA form, the CDR3 reads TGTGCCAGCACCTTAAAGATTAACTCTGGGGCCAACGTCCTGACTTTC.

CDR3 residues: CATMNRGSYEQYV. In DNA form, the CDR3 reads TGTGCCACTATGAACAGGGGATCCTACGAGCAGTACGTC. This chain uses TRBV6-5 with TRBJ2-4; 7 bases fit TRBD1. The DNA end is more similar to TRBJ2-7, so the J call may be wrong. Germline lookup yields CDR1 MNHEY and CDR2 SVGAGI. This CDR3 has 13 residues.

The chain employs TRBV29-1 and TRBJ2-7; the match to TRBD2 covers 14 bases. CDR3 size: 13 residues. Germline CDR1 and CDR2: SQVTM and ANQGSEA. V shed 7 bases and J 4 bases; nucleotides not matched to a gene: 3. The CDR3: CSAGTSGRYEQYF. CDR3 coding DNA: TGCAGCGCTGGGACTAGCGGGAGATACGAGCAGTACTTC.

The rearrangement joins TRBV7-9 to TRBJ2-5; D may correspond to TRBD1 or TRBD2 (6 bases each). TRBJ2-7 matches the DNA end more closely, so the J call is doubtful. CDR3 length: 16 residues. CDR1 SEHNR and CDR2 FQNEAQ come from the germline V gene (reference sequence). CDR3 sequence (DNA): TGTGCCAGCAGCGACCCGGGCACAGGGAGGTCCTACGAGCAGTACTTC. This translates into CASSDPGTGRSYEQYF.

The chain employs TRBV12-3 or TRBV12-4 and TRBJ1-4, with a possible D match to TRBD1 (5 bases). The CDR3 totals 15 residues. V dropped 3 bases and J dropped 8 bases, with 16 bases sitting between them. CDR3: CASSFKAGAREKLFF. The CDR3 bases are TGTGCCAGCAGTTTTAAGGCCGGGGCAAGAGAAAAACTGTTTTTT.

The chain couples TRBV7-9 to TRBJ2-5, with 7 nucleotides matching TRBD2. The CDR3 is made up of 14 amino acids. V was clipped by 4 bases and J by 5 bases; unmatched bases: 7. Germline V gene lookup returns CDR1 SEHNR and CDR2 FQNEAQ (reference sequence). CDR3: CASSSLAEGETQYF. Here the CDR3 DNA reads TGTGCCAGCAGCTCTCTAGCGGAGGGGGAGACCCAGTACTTC.

This clonotype was seen more than once but under ten times. V gene TRBV7-2 combines with J gene TRBJ2-7, with TRBD1 matching over 7 bases. This CDR3 region has 14 residues. The germline gives CDR1 SGHTA, CDR2 FQGNSA. After removal of 4 bases from V and 4 bases from J, the junction contained 7 bases not matched to a gene. CDR3 amino acids: CASSSQTGLYEQYF. The CDR3, as DNA: TGTGCCAGCAGCTCTCAGACAGGGTTGTACGAGCAGTACTTC.

The gene calls are TRBV11-2 and TRBJ2-1; D not certain. This CDR3 contains 14 residues. V lost 6 bases and J lost 5, with 14 bases in between. CDR1 and CDR2 (germline): SGHAT, FQNNGV. CDR3 residues: CASSYSTPDNEQFF. The CDR3 DNA reads as TGTGCCAGCAGTTATAGTACCCCCGACAATGAGCAGTTCTTC.

This clonotype was observed a few times. The rearrangement links TRBV27 to TRBJ2-7, with 8 bases fitting TRBD2. With 4 bases clipped from V and 4 bases from J, the junction kept 6 bases outside the gene matches. The CDR3 length is 14 residues. Germline V CDR1 and CDR2: MNHEY, SMNVEV (reference sequence). The CDR3 DNA follows: TGTGCCAGCAGTTCGGCGGGAGGTTCTTACGAGCAGTACTTC. It is translated as CASSSAGGSYEQYF.

This clonotype was found a few times. The V gene is TRBV3-1, the J gene TRBJ2-1; 10 bases are a match to TRBD1. From germline, CDR1 is LGHDT and CDR2 YNNKEL (reference sequence). The CDR3 covers 15 residues. Unmatched junction bases numbered 3, after V lost 3 bases and J lost 4 bases. CDR3 DNA sequence: TGTGCCAGCAGCCATAGGACAGGGGGATACAATGAGCAGTTCTTC. Its protein is CASSHRTGGYNEQFF.

This clonotype was observed a handful of times. The chain links TRBV29-1 to TRBJ2-5; 8 bases are a match to TRBD1. Judging by the DNA end, TRBJ2-7 fits better; the J call may be wrong. This CDR3 is built from 13 residues. Germline CDR1 reads SQVTM; CDR2 reads ANQGSEA. CDR3 residues: CSVGLRQGYEQYF. CDR3 bases: TGCAGCGTCGGTCTGCGACAGGGGTACGAGCAGTACTTC.

The chain combines TRBV15 with TRBJ1-6; the D gene is possibly TRBD1 (6 bases). V was cut by 0 bases and J by 2 bases, with 11 bases left in between. The germline CDR1 and CDR2 sequences are LNHNV and YYDKDF (reference sequence). The CDR3 sequence is 17 residues long. This CDR3 reads CATSRDRGFAYNSPLHF. The CDR3 DNA sequence: TGTGCCACCAGCAGAGATAGGGGGTTCGCCTATAATTCACCCCTCCACTTT.

The rearrangement uses TRBV29-1 and TRBJ1-1, with a possible D match to TRBD1 (6 bases). The CDR3 length is 9 residues. Germline V gene sequence: CDR1 SQVTM, CDR2 ANQGSEA. Trimming shortened V by 4 bases and J by 11 bases, and 8 bases separated the two germline ends. In DNA, the CDR3 is TGCAGCGTTGGGGACAATGCTTTCTTT. Its protein is CSVGDNAFF.

The rearrangement uses TRBV20-1 and TRBJ2-7, with 10 bases that match TRBD2. With V trimmed by 6 bases and J by 0 bases, 5 bases remained unmatched. The CDR3 spans 14 residues. Per germline, CDR1 DFQATT and CDR2 SNEGSKA (reference sequence). This CDR3 is CSASGTSVSYEQYF. CDR3 sequence (DNA): TGCAGTGCCTCCGGGACTAGCGTCTCCTACGAGCAGTACTTC.

This clonotype was observed a few times. The V gene is TRBV28, the J gene TRBJ2-7, with TRBD2 identical over 10 bases. The CDR3 loop spans 15 amino acids. Germline assignment: CDR1 MDHEN and CDR2 SYDVKM. V lost 6 bases, J lost 2 bases, and 7 bases stayed unmatched. The CDR3 here is CASRLLAGSTYEQYF. CDR3 bases: TGTGCCAGCAGGTTACTAGCGGGATCCACCTACGAGCAGTACTTC.

This clonotype has ten or more counts. The CDR3 sequence is CSANDRFSYEQYF. The DNA for the CDR3 is TGCAGTGCTAACGACAGGTTCTCCTACGAGCAGTACTTC. The chain recombines TRBV20-1 with TRBJ2-7; perhaps TRBD1 as D (6 bases). Germline CDR1 is DFQATT and CDR2 is SNEGSKA (reference sequence). Deletions cut 4 bases from V and 0 bases from J, with 10 bases between. The CDR3 is 13 amino acids.

This clonotype was seen more than once but under ten times. CDR3 residues: CASANGFGGNEQFF. The CDR3 DNA sequence: TGTGCCAGCGCGAATGGGTTCGGAGGCAATGAGCAGTTCTTC. The V call is TRBV28, the J call TRBJ2-1, with D possibly matching TRBD2 (5 bases). The length of the CDR3 is 14 residues. CDR1 and CDR2 (germline): MDHEN, SYDVKM. Trimming removed 8 bases at V and 6 bases at J, with 17 bases between.

This chain links TRBV28 with TRBJ2-5; D perhaps matches TRBD2 (5 bases). V lost 5 bases and J lost 4, with 11 bases in between. The CDR3 runs to 13 residues. The germline CDR1 and CDR2 sequences are MDHEN and SYDVKM. CDR3 DNA sequence: TGTGCCAGCAGTCCAGGACTTTTAGAGACCCAGTACTTC. Its protein is CASSPGLLETQYF. The complete variable domain, with remaining parts taken from reference TRBV28 and TRBJ2-5, reads DVKVTQSSRYLVKRTGEKVFLECVQDMDHENMFWYRQDPGLGLRLIYFSYDVKMKEKGDIPEGYSVSREKKERFSLILESASTNQTSMYLCASSPGLLETQYFGPGTRLLVL.

The chain has TRBV18 and TRBJ1-1; tentatively, D is TRBD1 (5 bases). With 3 bases removed from V and 0 bases from J, the gap between germline ends came to 8 bases. The CDR3 consists of 14 residues. CDR1 KGHSH and CDR2 LQKENI come from the germline V gene. CDR3 sequence reads: CASSPRALNTEAFF. In DNA, the CDR3 is TGTGCCAGCTCACCCAGGGCGTTGAACACTGAAGCTTTCTTT.

This chain connects TRBV20-1 to TRBJ2-7; maybe TRBD2 (6 bases). V was clipped by 6 bases and J by 4 bases, with 16 bases between them. Germline values: CDR1 DFQATT, CDR2 SNEGSKA (reference sequence). The CDR3 sequence is 13 residues long. The CDR3 protein is CSARQRLGYEQYF. CDR3 DNA sequence: TGCAGTGCCCGACAACGACTAGGATACGAGCAGTACTTC.

This rearrangement joins TRBV4-1 to TRBJ1-4, with unresolved D. The CDR3 totals 13 residues. Trimming pared 1 base from V and 8 bases from J, leaving 8 bases between. The germline V gene encodes CDR1 MGHRA and CDR2 YSYEKL. The DNA of the CDR3 is TGCGCCAGCAGCCAAGTCGCCCTCGAAAAACTGTTTTTT. Translated: CASSQVALEKLFF.

This rearrangement joins TRBV24-1 to TRBJ2-5; the match to TRBD1 covers 9 bases. Germline V lookup: CDR1 KGHDR, CDR2 SFDVKD. With V trimmed by 3 bases and J by 5 bases, 3 bases remained unmatched. This CDR3 is built from 14 residues. CDR3 DNA: TGTGCCACCAGTGATAGACAGGGGGAGGAGACCCAGTACTTC. It yields the protein CATSDRQGEETQYF.

This clonotype turned up a few times. The rearrangement uses TRBV4-1 and TRBJ2-7; no firm D call. V was shortened by 1 base and J by 1 base, with 8 bases between the two germline ends. Germline CDR1 and CDR2: MGHRA and YSYEKL. This CDR3 has 14 amino acids. CDR3 sequence (DNA): TGCGCCAGCAGCCAAGGGGTCCGATCCTACGAGCAGTACTTC. Protein: CASSQGVRSYEQYF.

The chain uses TRBV2 and TRBJ2-3; TRBD2 matches 8 bases. The V gene's germline CDR1 is SNHLY and CDR2 FYNNEI. V dropped 6 bases and J dropped 0; count of bases not matched to a gene: 8. This CDR3 has 16 amino acids. CDR3 in DNA: TGTGCCAGCAGGGGTCTTGGACTAGCTAGCACAGATACGCAGTATTTT. Translation: CASRGLGLASTDTQYF.

This clonotype was recorded a few times. The chain couples TRBV27 to TRBJ2-1; the match to TRBD2 covers 10 bases. Losses at the gene ends were 5 bases for V and 4 bases for J; bases not matched to a gene: 8. The CDR3 has 16 amino acids. CDR1 and CDR2 from the germline V gene are MNHEY and SMNVEV (reference sequence). CDR3 residues: CASSQNGLAVYNEQFF. In DNA, the CDR3 is TGTGCCAGCAGTCAAAATGGACTAGCGGTATACAATGAGCAGTTCTTC.

This chain joins TRBV29-1 and TRBJ2-7; 8 nucleotides match TRBD1. The CDR3 length is 12 residues. Germline CDR1 reads SQVTM; CDR2 reads ANQGSEA. V was clipped by 6 bases and J by 2 bases; unmatched bases: 3. As DNA, the CDR3 is TGCAGCGTGGGGACAGGTCCCTACGAGCAGTACTTC. This codes for CSVGTGPYEQYF.

This sequence joins TRBV29-1 and TRBJ1-2, with D possibly TRBD1 on 6 matching bases. From germline, CDR1 is SQVTM and CDR2 ANQGSEA. This CDR3 region has 11 residues. CDR3 bases: TGCAGTGTGCGGGCAGGGGATGGCTACACCTTC. Its protein is CSVRAGDGYTF.

This clonotype was seen only a few times. The chain recombines TRBV10-3 with TRBJ1-1; D is undetermined. The germline V and J ends were trimmed by 6 bases and 1 base, with 3 bases remaining between them. The CDR3 length is 11 residues. CDR1 is ENHRY and CDR2 is SYGVKD in the germline V gene. CDR3 DNA: TGTGCCATCAGGGAGAACACTGAAGCTTTCTTT. Translated: CAIRENTEAFF.

The genes are TRBV6-5 and TRBJ2-5; 13 bases are shared with TRBD2. Germline lookup yields CDR1 MNHEY and CDR2 SVGAGI. This CDR3 spans 15 amino acids. J gave up 4 bases and V 5 bases, and 4 bases lay outside the gene matches. The CDR3: CASSDRTSGGETQYF. In DNA, the CDR3 is TGTGCCAGCAGTGACCGGACTAGCGGGGGAGAGACCCAGTACTTC.

This clonotype was detected only once. The chain couples TRBV12-3 or TRBV12-4 to TRBJ1-5; 7 positions agree with TRBD1. The CDR3 sequence is 14 residues long. Trimming at V came to 5 bases and at J to 11 bases, leaving 12 bases not matched to a gene. Written as DNA, the CDR3 is TGTGCCAGCAGTCCAAGACAGGGACCCGGATCCCAGCATTTT. It translates to CASSPRQGPGSQHF.

The J gene is TRBJ2-3, the V gene TRBV7-2; D might be TRBD1 (6 bases). The germline CDR1 and CDR2 sequences are SGHTA and FQGNSA. Trimming left V 4 bases short and J 0 bases short, with 20 bases between. The CDR3 runs 18 residues. Written as DNA, the CDR3 is TGTGCCAGCAGCTCACCATCCTGGGGGCGGACTAGCACAGATACGCAGTATTTT. This sequence encodes CASSSPSWGRTSTDTQYF.

This chain links TRBV2 with TRBJ1-1; D perhaps matches TRBD1 (5 bases). Trimming pared 8 bases from V and 5 bases from J, leaving 18 bases between. In germline, CDR1 is SNHLY, CDR2 FYNNEI. This CDR3 is built from 14 residues. CDR3: CASQPNWGGTEAFF. The CDR3 region has the DNA TGTGCCAGCCAACCCAACTGGGGGGGGACTGAAGCTTTCTTT. The full variable domain, completed using reference TRBV2 and TRBJ1-1, is EPEVTQTPSHQVTQMGQEVILRCVPISNHLYFYWYRQILGQKVEFLVSFYNNEISEKSEIFDDQFSVERPDGSNFTLKIRSTKLEDSAMYFCASQPNWGGTEAFFGQGTRLTVV.